The 5 T cell receptor beta chains given below trace back to one sample, sequenced in a study of beta chain features in type 1 diabetes. The isolated RNA, all of it, was reverse transcribed, so expressed TCRB transcripts were what got sequenced. TCRdb keeps only in-frame clones here, not all; method: immunoSEQ multiplex PCR. The top ten hold about 0.018% of the sample, which has around 400,000 clones, around an eighth seen once. Material: naive CD4+ T cells from blood. These TCRs come from a man between 18 and 35 years old in good health.

In its sample, this clone was seen a few times. The chain has TRBV7-9 and TRBJ2-2; 15 bases line up with TRBD2. The CDR3 length is 16 residues. The V segment lost 5 bases and the J segment 5 bases; nucleotides outside the gene matches: 3. The V gene's germline CDR1 is SEHNR and CDR2 FQNEAQ (reference sequence). CDR3 protein: CASSPGTSGRTGELFF. The CDR3 DNA is TGTGCCAGCAGCCCGGGGACTAGCGGGAGGACCGGGGAGCTGTTTTTT.

V gene TRBV18 combines with J gene TRBJ2-7; TRBD1 might be the D (5 bases). V was clipped by 2 bases and J by 1 base, with 12 bases between them. There are 15 residues in the CDR3. The V gene's germline CDR1 is KGHSH and CDR2 LQKENI. The CDR3 DNA sequence: TGTGCCAGCTCACCAGGTGGGGCAGATTCCTACGAGCAGTACTTC. It is translated as CASSPGGADSYEQYF.

This chain connects TRBV7-2 to TRBJ1-2, with a tentative D call TRBD1 (6 bases). CDR3 length: 14 amino acids. Germline V gives CDR1 SGHTA, CDR2 FQGNSA. With 5 bases removed from V and 6 bases from J, the gap between germline ends came to 16 bases. As DNA, the CDR3 is TGTGCCAGCAGCCCCTACAGGGCTCGGGATGGCTACACCTTC. The encoded protein is CASSPYRARDGYTF. Full variable domain (outside the CDR3, taken from reference TRBV7-2 and TRBJ1-2): GAGVSQSPSNKVTEKGKDVELRCDPISGHTALYWYRQSLGQGLEFLIYFQGNSAPDKSGLPSDRFSAERTGGSVSTLTIQRTQQEDSAVYLCASSPYRARDGYTFGSGTRLTVV.

The chain employs TRBV7-3 and TRBJ2-1; 8 nucleotides match TRBD1. V lost 5 bases and J lost 5; bases outside the gene matches: 5. Germline assignment: CDR1 SGHTA and CDR2 FQGTGA. The CDR3 sequence is 14 residues long. Here the CDR3 reads CASSLPGQDNEQFF. The CDR3, as DNA: TGTGCCAGCAGCCTTCCGGGACAGGACAATGAGCAGTTCTTC.

This clone turned up a few times. V usage is TRBV9 and J usage is TRBJ2-7; the D gene is possibly TRBD1 (7 bases). This CDR3 contains 15 residues. V lost 4 bases and J 6 bases, leaving 20 bases between the germline ends. The germline CDR1 and CDR2 sequences are SGDLS and YYNGEE. In DNA form, the CDR3 reads TGTGCCAGCAGCCCCCGGGGGCAGGGGGAAAGCGAGCAGTACTTC. Translation: CASSPRGQGESEQYF.